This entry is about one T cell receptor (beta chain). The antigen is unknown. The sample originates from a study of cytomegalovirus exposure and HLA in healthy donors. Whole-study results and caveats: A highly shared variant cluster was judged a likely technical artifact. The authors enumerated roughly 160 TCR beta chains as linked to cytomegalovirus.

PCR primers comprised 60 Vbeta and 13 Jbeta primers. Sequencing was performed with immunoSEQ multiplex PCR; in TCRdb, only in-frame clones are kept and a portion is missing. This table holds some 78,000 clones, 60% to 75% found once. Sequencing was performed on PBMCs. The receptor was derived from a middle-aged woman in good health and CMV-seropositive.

Written as DNA, the CDR3 is TGCGCCAGCAGCTTGGACCCAGGGGGTACTGAAGCTTTCTTT. Amino acid sequence: CASSLDPGGTEAFF. The chain combines TRBV5-1 with TRBJ1-1; 7 bases line up with TRBD1. The CDR3 totals 14 residues. Germline V CDR1 and CDR2: SGHRS, YFSETQ. V was pared by 0 bases and J by 5 bases, with 4 bases of the junction left unmatched.